One and the same sample provided the 32 T cell receptor beta chains below, sequenced in a study of T cell repertoires in cytomegalovirus infection. TCRdb ran MiXCR on the reads and lists one entry per CDR3 protein. The sample carries 200,000 to 300,000 distinct CDR3 sequences, roughly an eighth recorded once. The sequencing input was PBMCs. The source of these receptors is a human donor in good health (CMV status not recorded). Some clones in this sample may be carry-over from other donors' samples.

This clonotype has a handful of counts. The J gene is TRBJ2-5, the V gene TRBV19, with 7 nucleotides matching TRBD2. The V gene end was trimmed by 4 bases and the J gene end by 2 bases; junction bases not matched to a gene: 16. This CDR3 has 18 amino acids. Germline V gives CDR1 LNHDA, CDR2 SQIVND (reference sequence). CDR3 protein: CASSNGGLVNTFQETQYF. The DNA of the CDR3 is TGTGCCAGTAGTAATGGAGGACTAGTGAATACCTTTCAAGAGACCCAGTACTTC.

Many counts were recorded for this clonotype. V and J are TRBV7-9 and TRBJ2-3, with 10 bases matching TRBD2. V was clipped by 11 bases and J by 2 bases; unmatched bases: 10. This CDR3 comprises 15 residues. In germline, CDR1 is SEHNR, CDR2 FQNEAQ (reference sequence). Here the CDR3 DNA reads TGTGCCGGACGCCTAGCGGGGGATCCCACAGATACGCAGTATTTT. Amino acids: CAGRLAGDPTDTQYF.

This clonotype was detected many times. The genes are TRBV6-2 or TRBV6-3 and TRBJ2-1, with 7 nucleotides matching TRBD2. The CDR3 has 14 amino acids. Germline V CDR1 and CDR2: MNHEY, SVGEGT. V lost 0 bases and J lost 7; bases outside the gene matches: 3. CDR3 region: CASSYSAGRNEQFF. DNA for the CDR3: TGTGCCAGCAGTTACTCAGCGGGGAGGAATGAGCAGTTCTTC.

This clonotype occurred many times. The rearrangement uses TRBV7-2 and TRBJ1-2; D is undetermined. Germline values: CDR1 SGHTA, CDR2 FQGNSA. Trimming shortened V by 1 base and J by 7 bases, and 13 bases separated the two germline ends. The CDR3 is 14 amino acids. DNA of the CDR3: TGTGCCAGCAGCTTAGGGACGTCTTCGGGTGGCTACACCTTC. Its protein is CASSLGTSSGGYTF.

This rearrangement joins TRBV4-3 to TRBJ2-7; D gene uncertain. Per germline, CDR1 LGHNA and CDR2 YSLEER. V lost 0 bases to trimming and J lost 5 bases, with 14 bases between them. This CDR3 contains 15 residues. The CDR3 region is CASSQEGRQQNEQYF. The CDR3 DNA reads as TGCGCCAGCAGCCAAGAAGGAAGGCAACAGAACGAGCAGTACTTC.

The CDR3 region is CSAQGSGVGTEAFF. CDR3 nucleotide sequence: TGCAGCGCCCAGGGATCGGGGGTAGGCACTGAAGCTTTCTTT. This chain links TRBV29-1 with TRBJ1-1, with D possibly being TRBD1 (5 bases). The V and J ends lost 7 bases and 4 bases respectively, with 19 bases between them. CDR1 and CDR2 (germline): SQVTM, ANQGSEA. The CDR3 runs to 14 residues.

This clonotype was observed a few times. The CDR3 reads CASSLDRGPSPLHF. Written as DNA, the CDR3 is TGTGCCAGCAGCTTAGACAGGGGGCCATCACCCCTCCACTTT. The V call is TRBV7-3, the J call TRBJ1-6; TRBD1 agrees at 10 bases. Unmatched junction bases numbered 2, after V lost 2 bases and J lost 10 bases. The CDR3 loop spans 14 amino acids. CDR1 is SGHTA, CDR2 FQGTGA, per germline.

V and J are TRBV5-1 and TRBJ2-1; the match to TRBD2 covers 7 bases. The CDR3 length is 15 residues. Trimming took 4 bases from V and 0 from J; bases not matched to a gene: 4. The germline CDR1 and CDR2 sequences are SGHRS and YFSETQ. The CDR3 protein is CASSVGGFSYNEQFF. For the CDR3, the DNA is TGCGCCAGCAGCGTGGGAGGGTTCTCCTACAATGAGCAGTTCTTC.

This clonotype occurred many times. The chain links TRBV12-3 or TRBV12-4 to TRBJ1-2, with D perhaps matching TRBD1 (6 bases). Trimming took 4 bases from V and 0 from J, leaving 12 bases between them. The CDR3 spans 15 residues. This CDR3 is CASSSRGRPNYGYTF. The DNA of the CDR3 is TGTGCCAGCAGTTCCAGGGGAAGGCCTAACTATGGCTACACCTTC.

The chain has TRBV15 and TRBJ1-1, with TRBD1 identical over 7 bases. The J segment lost 4 bases and the V segment lost 6 bases, leaving 8 bases of the junction unmatched. Germline CDR1 and CDR2: LNHNV and YYDKDF (reference sequence). The CDR3 is 14 residues long. The CDR3 DNA is TGTGCCACCAGTACCGACAACAGGGGCACTGAAGCTTTCTTT. This sequence encodes CATSTDNRGTEAFF. The whole variable domain, remainder taken from reference TRBV15 and TRBJ1-1, is DAMVIQNPRYQVTQFGKPVTLSCSQTLNHNVMYWYQQKSSQAPKLLFHYYDKDFNNEADTPDNFQSRRPNTSFCFLDIRSPGLGDTAMYLCATSTDNRGTEAFFGQGTRLTVV.

This clonotype appeared many times. This chain joins TRBV7-2 and TRBJ2-3; no clear D. This CDR3 has 13 amino acids. Germline V CDR1 and CDR2: SGHTA, FQGNSA. Trimming pared 5 bases from V and 2 bases from J, leaving 8 bases between. DNA of the CDR3: TGTGCCAGCAGCGGTTACTTCACAGATACGCAGTATTTT. Translation: CASSGYFTDTQYF.

This chain connects TRBV25-1 to TRBJ2-3; maybe TRBD2 (7 bases). The CDR3 sequence is 16 residues long. Deletions cut 2 bases from V and 0 bases from J, with 12 bases between. Germline V gene data show CDR1 as MGHDK and CDR2 as SYGVNS. The CDR3 spells CASSEQGGASTDTQYF. As DNA, the CDR3 is TGTGCCAGCAGTGAACAAGGGGGGGCTAGCACAGATACGCAGTATTTT.

This clonotype was counted a few times. This rearrangement joins TRBV5-1 to TRBJ1-2; TRBD1 is a possible D gene (6 bases). The CDR3 is made up of 13 amino acids. Germline V lookup: CDR1 SGHRS, CDR2 YFSETQ. Trimming cost V 4 bases and J 6 bases, with 13 bases left between them. The DNA for the CDR3 is TGCGCCAGCAGCGGGAACAGGGTGGATGGCTACACCTTC. This codes for CASSGNRVDGYTF.

This clonotype came up a few times. This sequence joins TRBV28 and TRBJ1-5; no clear D. The CDR3 is made up of 14 amino acids. Trimming removed 6 bases from V and 5 bases from J, with 14 bases in between. The germline gives CDR1 MDHEN, CDR2 SYDVKM. The CDR3 protein is CASRTSGLHQPQHF. CDR3 nucleotides: TGTGCCAGCAGGACCTCGGGGTTACATCAGCCCCAGCATTTT. The full variable domain, rest sourced from reference TRBV28 and TRBJ1-5, is DVKVTQSSRYLVKRTGEKVFLECVQDMDHENMFWYRQDPGLGLRLIYFSYDVKMKEKGDIPEGYSVSREKKERFSLILESASTNQTSMYLCASRTSGLHQPQHFGDGTRLSIL.

This clonotype was counted many times. V and J are TRBV7-2 and TRBJ1-1; D is possibly TRBD1 (6 bases). V was cut by 4 bases and J by 4 bases, with 13 bases left in between. The V gene's germline CDR1 is SGHTA and CDR2 FQGNSA. This CDR3 region has 14 residues. The CDR3 region is CASSSYRELTEAFF. The CDR3 DNA sequence: TGTGCCAGCAGCTCTTACAGGGAGCTCACTGAAGCTTTCTTT.

This clonotype was detected many times. This chain joins TRBV11-3 and TRBJ2-1; 8 bases fit TRBD1. The CDR3 consists of 16 residues. Trimming at V came to 1 base and at J to 6 bases, leaving 8 bases not matched to a gene. Germline values: CDR1 SGHNT, CDR2 YENEEA. For the CDR3, the DNA is TGTGCCAGCAGCTTAGTCGGGCAGGGGGCTTCCAATGAGCAGTTCTTC. Protein product: CASSLVGQGASNEQFF.

This clonotype has ten or more counts. The V gene is TRBV5-4, the J gene TRBJ2-1, with TRBD2 matching over 7 bases. This CDR3 comprises 14 residues. Losses at the gene ends were 0 bases for V and 9 bases for J; bases not matched to a gene: 6. CDR1 is SGHNT and CDR2 is YYREEE in the germline V gene (reference sequence). The CDR3 nucleotides are TGTGCCAGCAGCTTGGCCGGGGGGACCAGTGAGCAGTTCTTC. This encodes CASSLAGGTSEQFF.

This clonotype was seen only a few times. This chain uses TRBV19 with TRBJ2-7; TRBD1 matches 7 bases. CDR3 length equals 15 residues. The junction had 7 bases not matched to a gene; V was cut back by 2 bases and J by 3 bases. Germline V gene data show CDR1 as LNHDA and CDR2 as SQIVND (reference sequence). CDR3 amino acids: CASSILRQGNYEQYF. The DNA for the CDR3 is TGTGCCAGTAGTATACTAAGACAGGGTAACTACGAGCAGTACTTC.

The table lists this clonotype with many counts. The chain uses TRBV5-5 and TRBJ2-6, with D uncertain. The CDR3 has 17 residues. Trimming removed 0 bases from V and 0 bases from J, with 10 bases in between. CDR1 is SGHKS and CDR2 is YYEKEE in the germline V gene (reference sequence). Here the CDR3 DNA reads TGTGCCAGCAGCTTGGTCCCTGATGCCTCTGGGGCCAACGTCCTGACTTTC. It is translated as CASSLVPDASGANVLTF.

This clonotype has only a few counts. The chain combines TRBV5-1 with TRBJ1-1; D call uncertain. The CDR3 totals 16 residues. V shed 4 bases and J shed 5 bases, with 21 bases lying between them. Germline CDR1 reads SGHRS; CDR2 reads YFSETQ. The CDR3 DNA reads TGCGCCAGCAGCCCCTCGGGAGGCCGGAGTGCAACTGAAGCTTTCTTT. The encoded protein is CASSPSGGRSATEAFF.

This clonotype has ten or more counts. This sequence joins TRBV7-3 and TRBJ2-2; no firm D call. Germline V gives CDR1 SGHTA, CDR2 FQGTGA. The CDR3 has 14 amino acids. V was clipped by 1 base and J by 4 bases, with 7 bases between them. The CDR3 DNA sequence: TGTGCCAGCAGCTTAAAGCTGTTCACCGGGGAGCTGTTTTTT. Translated: CASSLKLFTGELFF.

Ten or more counts support this clonotype. The V gene is TRBV11-3, the J gene TRBJ2-2, with D perhaps matching TRBD2 (6 bases). The CDR3 sequence is 15 residues long. The V gene lost 2 bases and the J gene lost 0 bases, with 7 bases spanning the gap. Germline V gene lookup returns CDR1 SGHNT and CDR2 YENEEA. The DNA for the CDR3 is TGTGCCAGCAGCTTAAGCGGGTCGAACACCGGGGAGCTGTTTTTT. This encodes CASSLSGSNTGELFF.

The genes are TRBV7-3 and TRBJ2-5; D is undetermined. Trimming pared 1 base from V and 5 bases from J, leaving 11 bases between. This CDR3 comprises 14 residues. Germline CDR1 reads SGHTA; CDR2 reads FQGTGA. CDR3 loop: CASSLNAVQETQYF. CDR3 coding DNA: TGTGCCAGCAGCTTAAATGCCGTGCAGGAGACCCAGTACTTC.

This clonotype was picked up many times. The chain recombines TRBV6-1 with TRBJ1-1, with TRBD1 as a possible D gene (5 bases). The ends were cut back, 2 bases at V and 1 base at J, with 5 bases in the middle. CDR3 length: 13 amino acids. Germline loops: CDR1 MNHNS, CDR2 SASEGT. CDR3: CASSEQGNTEAFF. The CDR3 coding sequence is TGTGCCAGCAGTGAACAGGGGAACACTGAAGCTTTCTTT.

This sequence joins TRBV20-1 and TRBJ2-1; 9 bases are a match to TRBD2. The CDR3 totals 15 residues. Germline trimming cut 3 bases from V and 6 bases from J; bases unmatched to any gene: 9. Germline CDR1 reads DFQATT; CDR2 reads SNEGSKA (reference sequence). Here the CDR3 DNA reads TGCAGTGCTAGTTGGGCAGGACTAGCGCCCAATGAGCAGTTCTTC. As protein: CSASWAGLAPNEQFF.

This clonotype was counted a few times. The J gene is TRBJ2-5, the V gene TRBV7-7; 7 bases map to TRBD1. This CDR3 region has 12 residues. V was pared by 8 bases and J by 1 base, with 1 base of the junction left unmatched. Germline CDR1 reads SSHAT; CDR2 reads FNYEAQ (reference sequence). The CDR3 DNA is TGTGCCAGCGGGGACAGCCAAGAGACCCAGTACTTC. It translates to CASGDSQETQYF.

This clonotype was detected many times. The chain employs TRBV11-3 and TRBJ2-5; D not certain. The length of the CDR3 is 13 residues. Trimming removed 0 bases at V and 3 bases at J, with 5 bases between. Germline V lookup: CDR1 SGHNT, CDR2 YENEEA. The CDR3 nucleotides read TGTGCCAGCAGCTTAGATTCAGAAGAGACCCAGTACTTC. Its protein product is CASSLDSEETQYF.

This clonotype was seen repeatedly, ten times or more. The DNA of the CDR3 is TGTGCCAGCAGAGATACCAAGAAGGCTGAAGCTTTCTTT. It translates to CASRDTKKAEAFF. The chain links TRBV7-2 to TRBJ1-1, with D unresolved. Germline V gene data show CDR1 as SGHTA and CDR2 as FQGNSA. The CDR3 is made up of 13 amino acids. Trimming stripped 6 bases from V and 6 bases from J, with 14 bases between.

Many counts were recorded for this clonotype. This sequence joins TRBV7-8 and TRBJ1-1, with D tentatively TRBD1 (6 bases). Germline V gene lookup returns CDR1 SGHVS and CDR2 FQNEAQ. The CDR3 extends over 14 amino acids. The V end lost 8 bases, the J end lost 1 base, and 14 bases lay between the germline ends. In DNA form, the CDR3 reads TGTGCCAGCCACAGACAGGCCCAGAACACTGAAGCTTTCTTT. Translation gives CASHRQAQNTEAFF.

The table lists this clonotype with a few counts. The chain employs TRBV6-5 and TRBJ1-1; possibly TRBD1 for D (5 bases). V was pared by 0 bases and J by 2 bases, with 10 bases between. Germline V CDR1 and CDR2: MNHEY, SVGAGI. CDR3 length equals 15 residues. The CDR3 region has the DNA TGTGCCAGCAGTTACTCCCGGGACGGTAACACTGAAGCTTTCTTT. As protein: CASSYSRDGNTEAFF.

This clonotype came up a few times. The J gene is TRBJ1-1, the V gene TRBV6-2 or TRBV6-3; weak D call: TRBD1 (6 bases). Trimming stripped 0 bases from V and 4 bases from J, with 12 bases between. This CDR3 has 15 amino acids. Germline assignment: CDR1 MNHEY and CDR2 SVGEGT. The CDR3 loop reads CASSYSGGRGTEAFF. CDR3 coding DNA: TGTGCCAGCAGTTACTCAGGGGGGCGCGGCACTGAAGCTTTCTTT.

This rearrangement joins TRBV6-2 or TRBV6-3 to TRBJ2-5, with D possibly matching TRBD2 (5 bases). Germline lookup yields CDR1 MNHEY and CDR2 SVGEGT. Trimming removed 4 bases from V and 5 bases from J, with 17 bases in between. This CDR3 has 15 residues. CDR3: CASSWAVGEVETQYF. The CDR3 DNA reads TGTGCCAGCAGTTGGGCGGTGGGAGAGGTTGAGACCCAGTACTTC.